The clone carrying this T cell receptor beta chain has ten or more counts. CDR1 and CDR2 (germline): SGHRS, YFSETQ. With V trimmed by 1 base and J by 3 bases, 8 bases remained unmatched. CDR3 length: 17 residues. This sample was taken from a study of Graves' ophthalmopathy and Graves' hyperthyroidism. Study at large: Specimen type is peripheral blood, obtained at initial diagnosis before any treatment.

Researchers took RNA transcripts and amplified TCR beta CDR3 regions from them. Second-round multiplex PCR came after a first-round RT-PCR that employed HTBI primers. TCRdb reanalysed the multiplex PCR reads using MiXCR and keeps one entry per CDR3 protein. The repertoire has 40,000 to 50,000 distinct CDR3 sequences, about 50% of them found once; the top ten carry less than 20%. The chain recombines TRBV5-1 with TRBJ2-1, with TRBD2 matching 9 bases. The sequenced sample was peripheral blood. The receptor's source is an adult man with Graves' ophthalmopathy. This CDR3 is CASSLLLAGGDYNEQFF. CDR3 coding DNA: TGCGCCAGCAGCTTGTTACTAGCGGGCGGAGACTACAATGAGCAGTTCTTC. The entire variable domain, with the rest obtained from reference TRBV5-1 and TRBJ2-1, is as follows: KAGVTQTPRYLIKTRGQQVTLSCSPISGHRSVSWYQQTPGQGLQFLFEYFSETQRNKGNFPGRFSGRQFSNSRSEMNVSTLELGDSALYLCASSLLLAGGDYNEQFFGPGTRLTVL.